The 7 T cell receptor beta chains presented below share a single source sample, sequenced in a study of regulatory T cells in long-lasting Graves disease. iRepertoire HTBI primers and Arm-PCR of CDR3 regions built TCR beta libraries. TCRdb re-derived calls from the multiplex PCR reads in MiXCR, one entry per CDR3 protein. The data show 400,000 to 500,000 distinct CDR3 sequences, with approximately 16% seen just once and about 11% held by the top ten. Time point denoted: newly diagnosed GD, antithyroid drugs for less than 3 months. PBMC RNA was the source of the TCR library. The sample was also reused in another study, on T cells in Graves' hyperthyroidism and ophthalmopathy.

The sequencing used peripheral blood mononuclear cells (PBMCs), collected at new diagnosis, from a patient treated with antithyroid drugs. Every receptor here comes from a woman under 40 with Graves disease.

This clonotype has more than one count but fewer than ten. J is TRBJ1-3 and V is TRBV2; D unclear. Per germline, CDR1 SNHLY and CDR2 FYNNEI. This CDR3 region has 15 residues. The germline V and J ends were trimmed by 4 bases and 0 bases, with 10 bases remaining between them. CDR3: CASSALTVSGNTIYF. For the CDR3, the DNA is TGTGCCAGCAGTGCGTTGACGGTCTCTGGAAACACCATATATTTT.

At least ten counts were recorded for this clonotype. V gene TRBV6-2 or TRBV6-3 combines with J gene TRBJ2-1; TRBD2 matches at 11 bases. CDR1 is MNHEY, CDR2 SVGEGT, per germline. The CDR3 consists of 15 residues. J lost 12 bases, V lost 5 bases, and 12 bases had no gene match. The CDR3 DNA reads TGTGCCAGCAGTACGCAGACTAGCGGGGCTTTTGGGCAGTTCTTC. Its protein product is CASSTQTSGAFGQFF.

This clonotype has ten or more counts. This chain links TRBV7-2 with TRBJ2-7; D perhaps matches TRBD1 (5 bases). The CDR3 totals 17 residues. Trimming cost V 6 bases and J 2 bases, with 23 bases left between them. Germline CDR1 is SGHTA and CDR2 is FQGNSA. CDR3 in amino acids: CASRTRGREWETYEQYF. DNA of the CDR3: TGTGCCAGCAGGACCCGAGGCAGGGAATGGGAAACCTACGAGCAGTACTTC. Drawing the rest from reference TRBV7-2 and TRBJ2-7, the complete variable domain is GAGVSQSPSNKVTEKGKDVELRCDPISGHTALYWYRQSLGQGLEFLIYFQGNSAPDKSGLPSDRFSAERTGGSVSTLTIQRTQQEDSAVYLCASRTRGREWETYEQYFGPGTRLTVT.

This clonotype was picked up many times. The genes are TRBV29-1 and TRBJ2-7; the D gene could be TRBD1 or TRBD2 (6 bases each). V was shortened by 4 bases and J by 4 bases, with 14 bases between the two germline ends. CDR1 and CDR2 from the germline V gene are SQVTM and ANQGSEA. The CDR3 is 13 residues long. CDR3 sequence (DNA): TGCAGCGTTGTAGGGGGGTCCCCGTACGAGCAGTACTTC. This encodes CSVVGGSPYEQYF.

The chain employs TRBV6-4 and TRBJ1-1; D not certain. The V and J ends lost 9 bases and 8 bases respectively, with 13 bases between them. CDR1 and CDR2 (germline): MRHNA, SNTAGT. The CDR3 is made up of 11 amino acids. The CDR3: CARGDIREAFF. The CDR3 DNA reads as TGTGCCAGGGGAGATATCCGCGAAGCTTTCTTT.

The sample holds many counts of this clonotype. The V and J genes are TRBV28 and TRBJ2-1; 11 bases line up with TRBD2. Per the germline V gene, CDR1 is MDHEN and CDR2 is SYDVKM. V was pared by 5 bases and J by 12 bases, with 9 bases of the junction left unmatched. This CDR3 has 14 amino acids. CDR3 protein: CASSQGLAEVRQFF. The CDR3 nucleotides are TGTGCCAGCAGTCAGGGACTAGCGGAGGTCAGGCAGTTCTTC.

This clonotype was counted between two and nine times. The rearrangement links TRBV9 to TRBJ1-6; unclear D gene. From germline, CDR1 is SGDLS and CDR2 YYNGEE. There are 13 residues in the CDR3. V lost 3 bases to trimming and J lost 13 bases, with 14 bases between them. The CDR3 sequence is CASSAQGFSPLHF. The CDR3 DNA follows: TGTGCCAGCAGCGCCCAAGGATTCTCTCCCCTCCACTTT.